One sample yielded the 8 T cell receptor beta chains listed below, sequenced in a study of long-term antiretroviral therapy in people with HIV. An immunoSEQ assay, version v3.0, was performed at survey level. The method was immunoSEQ multiplex PCR; TCRdb's version includes in-frame clones alone and lacks a portion of them. The repertoire includes about 24,000 clones, over 65% of them detected once, and 5.5% to 6% sits in the top ten. The sequenced sample was unsorted PBMCs, obtained 4.4 years after starting antiretroviral therapy. Every receptor here comes from a young man with HIV.

V is TRBV6-5 and J is TRBJ1-2, with TRBD1 identical over 11 bases. This CDR3 spans 13 amino acids. Germline-derived CDR1 and CDR2 are MNHEY and SVGAGI. Trimming cost V 6 bases and J 7 bases; bases outside gene matches: 4. CDR3 amino acids: CASRDRGPSGYTF. As DNA, the CDR3 is TGTGCCAGCAGGGACAGGGGGCCTAGTGGCTACACCTTC.

CDR3 in amino acids: CAIWAAVLGEQYF. Written as DNA, the CDR3 is TGTGCCATCTGGGCAGCCGTCCTGGGGGAGCAGTACTTC. The chain joins TRBV10-3 to TRBJ2-7; D not resolved. CDR1 and CDR2 (germline): ENHRY, SYGVKD. The CDR3 totals 13 residues. Trimming left V 8 bases short and J 7 bases short, with 18 bases between.

The chain joins TRBV19 to TRBJ2-3, with TRBD1 matching 8 bases. The CDR3 contains 15 residues. Germline loops: CDR1 LNHDA, CDR2 SQIVND (reference sequence). The junction had 3 bases not matched to a gene; V was cut back by 4 bases and J by 0 bases. The CDR3 reads CASSTGGWSTDTQYF. For the CDR3, the DNA is TGTGCCAGTAGTACAGGGGGCTGGAGCACAGATACGCAGTATTTT.

The chain recombines TRBV2 with TRBJ1-5, with D perhaps TRBD1 (6 bases). Trimming took 1 base from V and 3 from J, leaving 10 bases between them. The CDR3 covers 15 residues. From germline, CDR1 is SNHLY and CDR2 FYNNEI. The CDR3 region is CASSEEQGYNQPQHF. The CDR3 DNA reads TGTGCCAGCAGTGAAGAACAGGGATACAATCAGCCCCAGCATTTT.

The sample holds one count of this clone. CDR3 region: CSPVQTGNTEAFF. CDR3 bases: TGCAGCCCCGTACAGACAGGGAACACTGAAGCTTTCTTT. The V gene is TRBV29-1, the J gene TRBJ1-1, with D possibly being TRBD1 (6 bases). CDR1 SQVTM and CDR2 ANQGSEA come from the germline V gene. The CDR3 is made up of 13 amino acids. V lost 8 bases, J lost 1 base, and 14 bases lay in between.

The chain joins TRBV29-1 to TRBJ1-1, with D uncertain. Between the trimmed V and J ends, which lost 0 bases and 4 bases, there was a span of 3 bases. This CDR3 contains 11 residues. In germline, CDR1 is SQVTM, CDR2 ANQGSEA. In DNA, the CDR3 is TGCAGCGTTGAAGATCCCACTGAAGCTTTCTTT. Its translation: CSVEDPTEAFF.

This clone was seen a few times. J is TRBJ1-6 and V is TRBV5-1; no firm D call. The CDR3 is 13 amino acids. V was clipped by 0 bases and J by 8 bases, with 6 bases between them. Germline V CDR1 and CDR2: SGHRS, YFSETQ. The CDR3 sequence is CASSLGRDSPLHF. The CDR3 region has the DNA TGCGCCAGCAGCTTGGGGAGGGATTCACCCCTCCACTTT.

The chain recombines TRBV21-1 with TRBJ2-7; the table assigns TRBD1, which was not confirmed against the DNA. TRBV21-1 is flagged as a pseudogene. CDR3 length equals 16 residues. In DNA, the CDR3 is TGTGCCAGCAGCAAAGGGACAGGCGGCCTCTCCTACGAGCAGTACTTC. Protein product: CASSKGTGGLSYEQYF.